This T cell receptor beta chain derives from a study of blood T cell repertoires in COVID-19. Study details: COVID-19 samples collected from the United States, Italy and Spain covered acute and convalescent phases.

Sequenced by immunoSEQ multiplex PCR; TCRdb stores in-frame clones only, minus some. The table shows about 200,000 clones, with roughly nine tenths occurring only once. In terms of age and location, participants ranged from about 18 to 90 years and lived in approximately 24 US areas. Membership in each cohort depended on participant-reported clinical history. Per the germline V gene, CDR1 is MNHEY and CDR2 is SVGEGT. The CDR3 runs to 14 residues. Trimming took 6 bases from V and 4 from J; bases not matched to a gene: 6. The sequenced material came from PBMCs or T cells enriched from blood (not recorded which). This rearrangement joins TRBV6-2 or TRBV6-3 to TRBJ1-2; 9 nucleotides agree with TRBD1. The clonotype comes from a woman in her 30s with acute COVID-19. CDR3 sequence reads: CASSPTGGGYGYTF. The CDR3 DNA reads TGTGCCAGCAGCCCAACAGGGGGCGGCTATGGCTACACCTTC.